Below are 2 T cell receptor beta chains sequenced from a single sample in a study of technical replicates of blood from a handful of donors. Sequenced by immunoSEQ multiplex PCR; TCRdb stores in-frame clones only, minus some. Of almost 70,000 clones in the sample, around 91% were seen once. Sequenced sample: T cells isolated from PBMCs. The receptors derive from a human donor in good health.

The chain uses TRBV27 and TRBJ2-7, with 9 bases fitting TRBD2. This CDR3 spans 15 amino acids. The junction had 12 bases not matched to a gene; V was cut back by 3 bases and J by 9 bases. CDR1 and CDR2 (germline): MNHEY, SMNVEV (reference sequence). The CDR3 spells CASSFVAGDMGMQYF. The CDR3 DNA is TGTGCCAGCAGTTTTGTAGCGGGAGACATGGGGATGCAGTACTTC.

The V and J genes are TRBV29-1 and TRBJ1-1, with 8 bases fitting TRBD1. The junction had 7 bases not matched to a gene; V was cut back by 7 bases and J by 6 bases. The length of the CDR3 is 12 residues. CDR1 is SQVTM, CDR2 ANQGSEA, per germline. The CDR3 DNA sequence: TGCAGCGAGGGGCAGGGGGCCTCTGAAGCTTTCTTT. Protein sequence: CSEGQGASEAFF. The whole variable domain, filled in from reference TRBV29-1 and TRBJ1-1, reads SAVISQKPSRDICQRGTSLTIQCQVDSQVTMMFWYRQQPGQSLTLIATANQGSEATYESGFVIDKFPISRPNLTFSTLTVSNMSPEDSSIYLCSEGQGASEAFFGQGTRLTVV.